This record covers a single TCR beta chain. The clone's antigen remains unknown. Per-base qualities were not stored, and no clone one base away is much larger. Library construction relied on the immunoSEQ multiplex PCR assay. In the original analysis: A statistical classification framework was built for diagnosing cytomegalovirus status from the catalog of TCR beta chain sequences. TCRdb carries this immuneACCESS record with in-frame sequences only. Its versions omit some clonotypes, under half of them owing to an unresolved V gene in the studies checked, with the rest unexplained. V, J and clone size reflect that table, while D and trimming were determined from the DNA. In this sample the table shows over 100,000 clones, 89% of which occur a single time. 0.95% to 1.5% of the sample belongs to the ten largest clones. The CDR3, cysteine through phenylalanine, is 14 amino acids long. CDR3 DNA only is kept here, 42 bases in frame from base 1. CDR1 and CDR2 were assigned from the germline V gene as SGHRS and YFSETQ. Trimming takes 4 bases from V and 5 bases from J, and the germline ends sit 15 bases apart.

The sample originates from a study of cytomegalovirus exposure and HLA in healthy donors listed by TCRdb under 2017. Context from the whole study: According to a later analysis, one platform produced both the roughly 130 validation repertoires and the 730 or so repertoires of the first cohort. The aim of the study was to test whether cataloging public T cell receptors could identify signatures of past pathogen exposure. Along with the roughly 670-subject first cohort, a separate validation cohort of some 130 different subjects was used. High-throughput TCR immunosequencing, statistical association of individual TCRs with disease status, and machine learning were combined to predict cytomegalovirus infection status.

Beyond this particular receptor, the publication reports: A later analysis lacked HLA typing for the validation cohort, so it scored co-occurrence in that cohort across all 110 or so repertoires. The study listed 150 to 200 TCR beta chains as associated with cytomegalovirus. In vitro tests confirmed that a few of the cytomegalovirus-associated TCR beta chains recognize cytomegalovirus antigens. In both the original and validation cohorts, the classifier was reported to diagnose cytomegalovirus status with high specificity and sensitivity. The authors suggested that the approach could potentially be generalized to other disease states and immunological phenotypes. Of the cluster scores, approximately 95% were above 0 in a later analysis, which found that TCRs clustered in the first cohort also tended to co-occur in the 95 to 150 validation repertoires. Across donors, most TCR sequences were observed very rarely, whereas some public TCRs were present in many individuals.

Donors formed part of the validation cohort, which comprised 120 or so subjects and was distinct from the first cohort of under 800 subjects. This clonotype was sampled from a woman in her late teens or twenties in good health and CMV-seronegative. The chain is made from TRBV5-1 and TRBJ1-1, with a weak D call of TRBD1 (5 bases match). The sequenced material came from PBMCs. The CDR3 reads as follows: CASSPMGGETEAFF. The DNA sequence is TGCGCCAGCAGCCCCATGGGGGGGGAAACTGAAGCTTTCTTT.